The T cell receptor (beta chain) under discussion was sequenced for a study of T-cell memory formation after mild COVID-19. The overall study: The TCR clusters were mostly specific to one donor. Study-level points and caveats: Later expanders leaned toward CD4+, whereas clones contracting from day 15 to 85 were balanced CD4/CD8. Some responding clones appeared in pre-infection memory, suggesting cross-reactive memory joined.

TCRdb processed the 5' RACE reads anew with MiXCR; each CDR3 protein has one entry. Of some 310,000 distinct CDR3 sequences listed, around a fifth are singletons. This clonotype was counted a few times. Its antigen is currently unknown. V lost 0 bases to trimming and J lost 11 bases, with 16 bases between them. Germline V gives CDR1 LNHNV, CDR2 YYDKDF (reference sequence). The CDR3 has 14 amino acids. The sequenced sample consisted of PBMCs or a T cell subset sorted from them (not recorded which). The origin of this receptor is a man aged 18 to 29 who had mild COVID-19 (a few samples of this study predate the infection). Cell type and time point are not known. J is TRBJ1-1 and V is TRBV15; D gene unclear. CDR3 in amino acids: CATSRDSSGPEAFF. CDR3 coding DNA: TGTGCCACCAGCAGAGATTCATCGGGCCCAGAGGCTTTCTTT.